This T cell receptor beta chain was recorded in a study of T-cell reconstitution after alpha-beta-depleted transplantation in children. Unique molecular identifiers were built into the TCRbeta library. TCRdb passed the PCR reads through MiXCR, listing each CDR3 protein once. Of approximately 590,000 distinct CDR3 sequences detected, 10% to 13% appear once; the ten largest clones hold about 4%. Ten or more counts support this clonotype. The specimen comprised PBMCs from the stem cell graft donor, sampled from the stem cell graft. This receptor was taken from a human donor who donated a stem cell graft to a child with acute myeloid leukemia.

CDR3 sequence: CAISVAGQGANTGELFF. In DNA form, the CDR3 reads TGTGCCATCAGTGTGGCGGGACAGGGGGCGAACACCGGGGAGCTGTTTTTT. The chain recombines TRBV10-3 with TRBJ2-2, with 11 bases lining up with TRBD1. Germline lookup yields CDR1 ENHRY and CDR2 SYGVKD. The CDR3 extends over 17 amino acids. Trimming cost V 4 bases and J 0 bases; bases outside gene matches: 4.